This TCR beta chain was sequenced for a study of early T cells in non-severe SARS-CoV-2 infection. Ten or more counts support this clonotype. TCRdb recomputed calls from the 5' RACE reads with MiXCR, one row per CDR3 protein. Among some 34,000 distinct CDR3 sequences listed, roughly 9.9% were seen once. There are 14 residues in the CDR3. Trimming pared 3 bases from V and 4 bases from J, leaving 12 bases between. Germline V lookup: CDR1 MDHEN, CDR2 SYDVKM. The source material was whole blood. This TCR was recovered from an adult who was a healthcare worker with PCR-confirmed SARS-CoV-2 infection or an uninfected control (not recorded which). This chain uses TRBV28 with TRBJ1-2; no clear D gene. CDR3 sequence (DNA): TGTGCCAGCAGTTTGGGTCAGCAAATCTATGGCTACACCTTC. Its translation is CASSLGQQIYGYTF.